Given below is one T cell receptor beta chain in context. Per the original methods: The authors estimated nucleated cell counts from reference gene primer amplification. The repertoire was sequenced with immunoSEQ multiplex PCR; TCRdb's copy has only in-frame clones and lacks some. From that table come the V and J calls and clone size; the DNA was used to work out D and trimming. This sample has roughly 420,000 clones, with over 75% found just once. These data come from a study of blood T cell repertoires in COVID-19. Everyone who took part was roughly 18 to 89 years old, and they came from about two dozen US areas. The clonotype was recovered from a woman in her thirties with acute COVID-19. Source material: PBMCs or T cells enriched from blood (not recorded which).

The CDR3 sequence is CASSLEGGSGNTIYF. CDR3 nucleotide sequence: TGTGCCAGCAGTCTAGAAGGGGGCTCTGGAAACACCATATATTTT. The chain couples TRBV6-5 to TRBJ1-3, with a weak D call TRBD1 (6 bases). The V end was cut by 5 bases, the J end by 0 bases, with 11 bases between. Germline values: CDR1 MNHEY, CDR2 SVGAGI. CDR3 size: 15 residues.